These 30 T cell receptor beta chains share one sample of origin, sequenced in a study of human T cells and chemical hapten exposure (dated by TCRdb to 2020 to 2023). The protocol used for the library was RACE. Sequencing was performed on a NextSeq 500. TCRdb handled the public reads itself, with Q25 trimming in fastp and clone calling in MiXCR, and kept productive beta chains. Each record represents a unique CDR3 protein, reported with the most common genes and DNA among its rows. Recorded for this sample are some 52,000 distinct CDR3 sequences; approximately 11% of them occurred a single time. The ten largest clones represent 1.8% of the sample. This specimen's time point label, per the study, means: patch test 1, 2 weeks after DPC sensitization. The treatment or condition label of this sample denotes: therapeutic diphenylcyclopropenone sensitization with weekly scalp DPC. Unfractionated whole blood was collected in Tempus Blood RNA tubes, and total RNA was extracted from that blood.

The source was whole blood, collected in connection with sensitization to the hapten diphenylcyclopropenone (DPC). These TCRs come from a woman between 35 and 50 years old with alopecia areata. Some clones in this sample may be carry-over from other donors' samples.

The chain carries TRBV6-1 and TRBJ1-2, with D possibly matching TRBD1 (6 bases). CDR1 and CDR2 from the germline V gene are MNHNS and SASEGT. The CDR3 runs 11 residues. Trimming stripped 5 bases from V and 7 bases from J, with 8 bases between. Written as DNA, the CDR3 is TGTGCCAGCAGTCGGACAGTTGGCTACACCTTC. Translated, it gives CASSRTVGYTF.

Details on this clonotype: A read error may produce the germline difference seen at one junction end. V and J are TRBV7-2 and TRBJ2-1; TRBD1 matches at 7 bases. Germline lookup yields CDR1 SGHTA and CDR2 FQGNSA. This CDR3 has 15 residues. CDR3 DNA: TGTGCCAGCAGTTTAGGGGGCGCTACCTACAATGAGCAGTTCTTC. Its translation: CASSLGGATYNEQFF.

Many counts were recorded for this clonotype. CDR3 sequence (DNA): TGTGCCAGCAGCTTAGCGGGGGGATACCAAGAGACCCAGTACTTC. Amino acid sequence: CASSLAGGYQETQYF. This chain links TRBV7-2 with TRBJ2-5, with D perhaps matching TRBD2 (6 bases). V shed 0 bases and J shed 0 bases, with 8 bases lying between them. Germline V gene lookup returns CDR1 SGHTA and CDR2 FQGNSA. The length of the CDR3 is 15 residues.

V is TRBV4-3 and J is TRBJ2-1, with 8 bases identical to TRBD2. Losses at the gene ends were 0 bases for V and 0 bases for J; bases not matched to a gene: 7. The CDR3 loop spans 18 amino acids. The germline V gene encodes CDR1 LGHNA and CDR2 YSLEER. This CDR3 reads CASSQDLAGGGSYNEQFF. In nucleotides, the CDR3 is TGCGCCAGCAGCCAAGATCTAGCGGGCGGAGGCTCCTACAATGAGCAGTTCTTC.

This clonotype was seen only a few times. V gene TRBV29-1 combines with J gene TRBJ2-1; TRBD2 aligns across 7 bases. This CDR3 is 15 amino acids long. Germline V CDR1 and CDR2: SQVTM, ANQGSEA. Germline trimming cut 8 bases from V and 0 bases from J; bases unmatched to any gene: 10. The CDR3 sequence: CSTRGEGSSYNEQFF. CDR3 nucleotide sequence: TGCAGCACCCGGGGGGAGGGGAGCTCCTACAATGAGCAGTTCTTC.

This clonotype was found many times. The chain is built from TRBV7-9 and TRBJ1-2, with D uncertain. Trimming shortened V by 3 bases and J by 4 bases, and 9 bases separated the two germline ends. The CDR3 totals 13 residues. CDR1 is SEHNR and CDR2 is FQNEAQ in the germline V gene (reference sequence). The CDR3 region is CASSLSEFYGYTF. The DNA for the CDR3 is TGTGCCAGCAGCTTGTCGGAGTTCTATGGCTACACCTTC.

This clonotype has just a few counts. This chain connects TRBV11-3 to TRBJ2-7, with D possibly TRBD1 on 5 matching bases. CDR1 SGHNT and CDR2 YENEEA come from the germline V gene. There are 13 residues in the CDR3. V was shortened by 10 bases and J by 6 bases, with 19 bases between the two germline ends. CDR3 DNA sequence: TGTGCCACCAAGACCGACAGAGCCGGCGAGCAGTACTTC. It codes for CATKTDRAGEQYF.

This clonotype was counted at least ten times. CDR3 region: CASSHRGGEQFF. Written as DNA, the CDR3 is TGTGCCAGCAGTCACAGGGGAGGGGAGCAGTTCTTC. This rearrangement joins TRBV6-2 or TRBV6-3 to TRBJ2-1; D may match TRBD1 or TRBD2 (7 bases each). The CDR3 sequence is 12 residues long. CDR1 is MNHEY and CDR2 is SVGEGT in the germline V gene. V shed 5 bases and J shed 10 bases, with 12 bases lying between them.

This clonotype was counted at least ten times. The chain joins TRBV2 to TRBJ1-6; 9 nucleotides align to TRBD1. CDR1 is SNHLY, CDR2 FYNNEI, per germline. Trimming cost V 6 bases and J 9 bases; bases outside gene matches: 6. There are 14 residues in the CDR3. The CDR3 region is CASRAGTGSSPLHF. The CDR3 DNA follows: TGTGCCAGCAGAGCCGGGACAGGGAGTTCACCCCTCCACTTT. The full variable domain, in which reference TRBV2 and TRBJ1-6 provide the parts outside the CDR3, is EPEVTQTPSHQVTQMGQEVILRCVPISNHLYFYWYRQILGQKVEFLVSFYNNEISEKSEIFDDQFSVERPDGSNFTLKIRSTKLEDSAMYFCASRAGTGSSPLHFGNGTRLTVT.

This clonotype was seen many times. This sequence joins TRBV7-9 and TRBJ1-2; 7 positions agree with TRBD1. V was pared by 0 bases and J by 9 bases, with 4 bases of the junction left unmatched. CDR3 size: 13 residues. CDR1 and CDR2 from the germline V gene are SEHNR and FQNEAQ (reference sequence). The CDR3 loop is CASSLAGGGSYTF. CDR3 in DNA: TGTGCCAGCAGCTTAGCAGGGGGCGGGAGCTACACCTTC.

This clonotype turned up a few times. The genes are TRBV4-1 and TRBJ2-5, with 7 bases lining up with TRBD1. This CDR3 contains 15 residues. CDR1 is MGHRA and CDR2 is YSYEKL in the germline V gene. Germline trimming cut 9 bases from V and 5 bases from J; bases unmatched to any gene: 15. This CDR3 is CARGADRQTRETQYF. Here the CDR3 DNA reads TGCGCCAGGGGGGCGGACAGGCAAACCCGGGAGACCCAGTACTTC.

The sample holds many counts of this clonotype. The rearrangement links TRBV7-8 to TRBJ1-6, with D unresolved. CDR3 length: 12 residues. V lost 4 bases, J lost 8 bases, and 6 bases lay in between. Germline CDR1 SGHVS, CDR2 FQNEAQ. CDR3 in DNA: TGTGCCAGCAGCTGGCAGGATTCACCCCTCCACTTT. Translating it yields CASSWQDSPLHF.

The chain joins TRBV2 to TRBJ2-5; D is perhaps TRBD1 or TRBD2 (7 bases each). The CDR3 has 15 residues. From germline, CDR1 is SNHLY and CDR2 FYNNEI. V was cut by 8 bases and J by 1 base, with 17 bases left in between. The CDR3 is CASLRSGTVQETQYF. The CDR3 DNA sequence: TGTGCCAGCCTTAGGAGCGGGACAGTCCAAGAGACCCAGTACTTC.

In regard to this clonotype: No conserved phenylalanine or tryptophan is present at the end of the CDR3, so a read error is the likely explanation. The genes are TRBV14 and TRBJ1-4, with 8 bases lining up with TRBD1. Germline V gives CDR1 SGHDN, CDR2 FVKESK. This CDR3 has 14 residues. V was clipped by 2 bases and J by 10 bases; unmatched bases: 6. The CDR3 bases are TGTGCCAGCAGCCAACAAGGACAGGGAGGAAAACTGTTTATT. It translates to CASSQQGQGGKLFI.

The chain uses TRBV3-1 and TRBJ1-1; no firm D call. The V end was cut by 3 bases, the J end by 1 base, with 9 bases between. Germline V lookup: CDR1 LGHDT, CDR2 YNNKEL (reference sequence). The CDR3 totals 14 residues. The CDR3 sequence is CASSQGKQNTEAFF. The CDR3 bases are TGTGCCAGCAGCCAGGGGAAGCAGAACACTGAAGCTTTCTTT.

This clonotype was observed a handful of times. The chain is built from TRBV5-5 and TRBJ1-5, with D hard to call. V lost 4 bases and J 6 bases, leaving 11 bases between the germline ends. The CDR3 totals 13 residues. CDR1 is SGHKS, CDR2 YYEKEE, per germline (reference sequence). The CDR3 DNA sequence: TGTGCCAGCAGCCCGTCTGAGGTTCAGCCCCAGCATTTT. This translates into CASSPSEVQPQHF.

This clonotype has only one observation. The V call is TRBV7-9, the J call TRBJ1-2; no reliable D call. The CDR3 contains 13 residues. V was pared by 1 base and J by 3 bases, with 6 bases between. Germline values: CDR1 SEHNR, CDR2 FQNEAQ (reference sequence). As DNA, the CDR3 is TGTGCCAGCAGCTTAGATCAGTACTATGGCTACACCTTC. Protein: CASSLDQYYGYTF.

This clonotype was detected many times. The CDR3 DNA is TGTGCCAGCAGTTTGGCTGGGGTGAACACTGAAGCTTTCTTT. Translating it yields CASSLAGVNTEAFF. V is TRBV28 and J is TRBJ1-1; D remains ambiguous. CDR1 is MDHEN and CDR2 is SYDVKM in the germline V gene. V lost 3 bases and J 0 bases, leaving 8 bases between the germline ends. This CDR3 comprises 14 residues.

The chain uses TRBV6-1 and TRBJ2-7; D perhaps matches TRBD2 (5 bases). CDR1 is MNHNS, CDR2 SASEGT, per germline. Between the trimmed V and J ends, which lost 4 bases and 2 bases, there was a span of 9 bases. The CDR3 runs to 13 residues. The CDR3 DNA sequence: TGTGCCAGCAGTGGAGGAGGAACCTACGAGCAGTACTTC. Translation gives CASSGGGTYEQYF.

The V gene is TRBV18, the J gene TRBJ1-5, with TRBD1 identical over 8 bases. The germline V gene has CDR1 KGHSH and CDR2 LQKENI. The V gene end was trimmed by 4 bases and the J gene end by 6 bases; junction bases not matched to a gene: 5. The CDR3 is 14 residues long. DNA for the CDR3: TGTGCCAGCTCACTTGGACAGGGACGTCAGCCCCAGCATTTT. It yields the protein CASSLGQGRQPQHF.

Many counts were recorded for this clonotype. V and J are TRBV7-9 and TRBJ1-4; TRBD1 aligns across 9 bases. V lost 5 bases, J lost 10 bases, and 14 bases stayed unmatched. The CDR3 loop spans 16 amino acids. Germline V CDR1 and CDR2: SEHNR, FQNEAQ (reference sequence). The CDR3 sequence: CASSPLTGTGTGKLFF. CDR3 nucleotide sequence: TGTGCCAGCAGCCCCTTAACCGGGACAGGGACTGGAAAACTGTTTTTT.

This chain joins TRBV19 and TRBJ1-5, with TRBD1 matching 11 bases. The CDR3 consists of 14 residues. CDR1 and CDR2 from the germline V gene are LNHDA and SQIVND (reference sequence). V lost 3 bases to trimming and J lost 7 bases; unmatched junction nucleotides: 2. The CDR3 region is CASSIGTGGQPQHF. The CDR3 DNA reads TGTGCCAGTAGTATCGGGACAGGGGGACAGCCCCAGCATTTT.

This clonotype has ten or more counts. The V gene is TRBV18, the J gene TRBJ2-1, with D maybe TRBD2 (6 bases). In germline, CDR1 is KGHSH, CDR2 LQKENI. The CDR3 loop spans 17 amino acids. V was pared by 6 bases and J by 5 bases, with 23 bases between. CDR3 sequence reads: CASSSLSGVGTNNEQFF. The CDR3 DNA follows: TGTGCCAGCTCGTCATTATCGGGGGTCGGTACGAACAATGAGCAGTTCTTC.

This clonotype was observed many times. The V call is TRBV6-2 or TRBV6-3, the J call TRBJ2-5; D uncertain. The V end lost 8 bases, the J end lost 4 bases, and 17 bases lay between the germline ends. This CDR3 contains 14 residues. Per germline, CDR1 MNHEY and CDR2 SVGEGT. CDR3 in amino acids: CASLRRFHGETQYF. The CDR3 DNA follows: TGTGCCAGCCTCCGCCGTTTCCACGGAGAGACCCAGTACTTC.

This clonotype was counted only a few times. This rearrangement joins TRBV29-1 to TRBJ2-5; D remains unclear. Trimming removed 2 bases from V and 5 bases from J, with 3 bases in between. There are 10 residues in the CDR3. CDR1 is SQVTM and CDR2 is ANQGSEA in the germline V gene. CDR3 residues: CSVEKETQYF. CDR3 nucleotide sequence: TGCAGCGTTGAAAAGGAGACCCAGTACTTC. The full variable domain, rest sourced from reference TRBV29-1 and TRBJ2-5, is SAVISQKPSRDICQRGTSLTIQCQVDSQVTMMFWYRQQPGQSLTLIATANQGSEATYESGFVIDKFPISRPNLTFSTLTVSNMSPEDSSIYLCSVEKETQYFGPGTRLLVL.

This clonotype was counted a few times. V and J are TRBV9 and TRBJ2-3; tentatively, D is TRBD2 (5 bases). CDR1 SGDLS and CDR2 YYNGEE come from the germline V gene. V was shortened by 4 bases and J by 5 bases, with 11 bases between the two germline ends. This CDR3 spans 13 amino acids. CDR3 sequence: CASSTQLGDTQYF. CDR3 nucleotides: TGTGCCAGCAGCACCCAACTAGGAGATACGCAGTATTTT.

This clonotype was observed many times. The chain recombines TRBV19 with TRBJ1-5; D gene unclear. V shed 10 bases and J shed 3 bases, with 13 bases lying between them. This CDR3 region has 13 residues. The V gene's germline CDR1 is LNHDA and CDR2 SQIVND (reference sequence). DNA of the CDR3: TGTGCCAATATCCTAGGTAACAATCAGCCCCAGCATTTT. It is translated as CANILGNNQPQHF.

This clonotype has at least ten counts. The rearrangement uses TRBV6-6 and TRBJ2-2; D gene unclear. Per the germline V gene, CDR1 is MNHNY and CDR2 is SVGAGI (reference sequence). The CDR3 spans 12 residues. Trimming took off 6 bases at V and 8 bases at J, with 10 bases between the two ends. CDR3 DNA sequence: TGTGCCAGCAGCCTAACGCGGGGGGAGCTGTTTTTT. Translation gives CASSLTRGELFF.

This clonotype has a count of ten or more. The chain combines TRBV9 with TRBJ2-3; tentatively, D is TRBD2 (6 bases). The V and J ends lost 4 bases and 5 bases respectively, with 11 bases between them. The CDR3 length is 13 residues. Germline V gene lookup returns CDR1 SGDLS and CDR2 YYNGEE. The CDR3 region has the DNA TGTGCCAGCAGCTTTGGAGGGAGAGATACGCAGTATTTT. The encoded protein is CASSFGGRDTQYF.

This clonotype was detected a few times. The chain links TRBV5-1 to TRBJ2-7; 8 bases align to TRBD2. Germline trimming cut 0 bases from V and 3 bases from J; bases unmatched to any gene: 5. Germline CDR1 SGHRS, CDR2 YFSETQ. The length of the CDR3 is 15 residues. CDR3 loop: CASSLAPTSDYEQYF. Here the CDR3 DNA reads TGCGCCAGCAGCTTGGCTCCGACTAGCGACTACGAGCAGTACTTC.